This T cell receptor (beta chain) came from a study of OX40 agonist ivuxolimab in advanced cancers. V shed 4 bases and J 5 bases; nucleotides not matched to a gene: 1. This CDR3 comprises 13 residues. CDR1 is SGHDT, CDR2 YYEEEE, per germline. TCRdb's table, derived via immunoSEQ multiplex PCR, lists solely in-frame clones and lacks some. The sample lists around 80,000 clones; approximately 78% were seen once. Anyone with autoimmune disease history or systemic immunosuppression was excluded. This chain joins TRBV5-6 and TRBJ2-1; 9 positions match TRBD1. The sample was CD4+ or CD8+ T cells sorted from blood, taken in a trial of the OX40 agonist ivuxolimab. This TCR was sampled from an adult with an advanced solid tumor such as melanoma, head and neck, liver or kidney cancer. Here the CDR3 DNA reads TGTGCCAGCAGCCGGGACAGGGACAATGAGCAGTTCTTC. It is translated as CASSRDRDNEQFF.